This TCR beta chain came from a study of blood T cell repertoires in COVID-19. Overall study context: From T cells, B-cell-depleted T cells, or PBMCs came the material, which was cDNA or gDNA.

A word on this clone: Additional DNA sequences in this sample encode the identical CDR3.

The CDR3 length is 14 residues. With 3 bases clipped from V and 4 bases from J, the junction kept 6 bases outside the gene matches. From germline, CDR1 is SGHNT and CDR2 YYREEE (reference sequence). How the authors handled the data: It was from reference gene primer amplification that nucleated cell counts were estimated. The method was immunoSEQ multiplex PCR; TCRdb's version includes in-frame clones alone and lacks a portion of them. The DNA was the basis for D and trimming; V, J and clone size are from that table. The top ten hold roughly 5% of the sample, which has 85,000 to 130,000 clones, about 89% seen once.

This sequence joins TRBV5-4 and TRBJ2-7; TRBD1 matches at 8 bases. The sequenced sample was peripheral blood. The receptor was isolated from a human donor in a cohort sampled during active COVID-19. The CDR3, as DNA: TGTGCCAGCAGCTCCGGGACAGGTGCGTACGAGCAGTACTTC. Translation gives CASSSGTGAYEQYF.